This TCR beta chain was sequenced for a study of T cell responses to AZD1222 COVID-19 vaccine. Notes on this clone: As yet, its antigen is unknown.

The CDR3 runs 14 residues. CDR1 and CDR2 (germline): SGDLS, YYNGEE. V dropped 3 bases and J dropped 6 bases, with 16 bases sitting between them. Study-wide results and caveats: Clonal diversity was possibly underestimated; the donors were predominantly white British and more often female. Only 6 or 7 individuals given AZD1222 were seropositive at baseline. Without day 14 samples, only post-peak T cell repertoires were studied. As reported, nearly half of all spike-specific TCRs target variant regions that are unmutated.

The repertoire was sequenced with immunoSEQ multiplex PCR; TCRdb's copy has only in-frame clones and lacks some. The sample shows 50,000 to 65,000 clones, around nine tenths of them seen only once. This clonotype was sampled from an adult who received the MenACWY meningococcal vaccine as a control. V and J are TRBV9 and TRBJ2-7; D remains ambiguous. The sequencing used peripheral blood, collected 28 days after the second dose of the MenACWY control vaccine. The CDR3 bases are TGTGCCAGCAGCGAGCTAGGTAGAAATGGCGAGCAGTACTTC. This gives the protein CASSELGRNGEQYF.